The 3 T cell receptor beta chains presented below share a single source sample, sequenced in a study of blood T cells in healthy people across ages. A second PCR of 7 to 11 cycles used a sample-barcoded 5' primer and a J-beta primer mix. MiXCR was run by TCRdb on the 5' RACE reads, yielding one entry per CDR3 protein. The data contain around 1,000,000 distinct CDR3 sequences, roughly two fifths of them singletons. The sequencing sample was made of blood. Source of these receptors: a man between 18 and 35 years old in good health.

This clonotype was seen a few times. The chain joins TRBV4-1 to TRBJ2-3, with 12 bases identical to TRBD1. CDR1 is MGHRA and CDR2 is YSYEKL in the germline V gene. Unmatched junction bases numbered 8, after V lost 5 bases and J lost 5 bases. The CDR3 loop spans 16 amino acids. The CDR3 sequence is CASSIRDRGRGDTQYF. Written as DNA, the CDR3 is TGCGCCAGCAGCATACGGGACAGGGGGCGCGGAGATACGCAGTATTTT.

Notes on this clonotype: The junction differs from germline at one of its ends, possibly a read error. The chain carries TRBV20-1 and TRBJ2-3; D gene uncertain. The germline V gene has CDR1 DFQATT and CDR2 SNEGSKA (reference sequence). The CDR3 loop spans 13 amino acids. CDR3 in DNA: TGCAGTGCTGTGTATGGGCCTCTAGATACGCGGTATTTT. Its protein is CSAVYGPLDTRYF.

This chain connects TRBV7-9 to TRBJ2-4; D possibly corresponds to TRBD2 (5 bases). The assigned J gene may be wrong: the sequence end matches TRBJ2-7 better. Germline CDR1 is SEHNR and CDR2 is FQNEAQ (reference sequence). This CDR3 is 16 amino acids long. CDR3 bases: TGTGCCAGCAGCTTAGCGATGAAGGACGGACTCTACGAGCAGTACTTC. This sequence encodes CASSLAMKDGLYEQYF.